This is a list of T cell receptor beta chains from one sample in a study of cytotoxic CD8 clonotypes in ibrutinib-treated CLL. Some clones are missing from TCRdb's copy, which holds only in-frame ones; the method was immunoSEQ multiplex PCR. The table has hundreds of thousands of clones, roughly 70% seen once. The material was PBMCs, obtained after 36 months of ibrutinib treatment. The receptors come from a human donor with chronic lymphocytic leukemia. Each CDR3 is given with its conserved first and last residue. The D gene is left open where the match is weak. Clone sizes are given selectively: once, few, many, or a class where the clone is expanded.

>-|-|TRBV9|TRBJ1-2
TGTGCCAGCAGCGTAGATTGGGACCATGGCTACACCTTC
CASSVDWDHGYTF
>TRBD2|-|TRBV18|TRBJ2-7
TGTGCCAGTTCCAGGACTAGCGGGAGGTACGAGCAGTACTTC
CASSRTSGRYEQYF
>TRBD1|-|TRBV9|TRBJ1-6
TGTGCCAGCAGCGGGACAGGGAATCCACCCCTCCACTTT
CASSGTGNPPLHF
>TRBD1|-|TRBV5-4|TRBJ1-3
TGTGCCAGCAGCCAGGGACAGGGGGGACCTGGAAACACCATATATTTT
CASSQGQGGPGNTIYF
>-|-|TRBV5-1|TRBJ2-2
TGCGCCAGCAGCGTCCCCGGGGAGCTGTTTTTT
CASSVPGELFF
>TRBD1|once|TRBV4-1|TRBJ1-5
TGCGCCAGCAGCCAATCCGGACAGGGCCCGCCCCAGCATTTT
CASSQSGQGPPQHF
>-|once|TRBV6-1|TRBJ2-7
TGTGCCAGCAGCCCCAGGGGAGCCTACGAGCAGTACTTC
CASSPRGAYEQYF
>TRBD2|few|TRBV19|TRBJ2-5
TGTGCCAGTAGTATAGTTGGCGGGAGTACGCAGACCCAGTACTTC
CASSIVGGSTQTQYF
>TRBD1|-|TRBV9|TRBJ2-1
TGTGCCAGCAGCGAAACAGGGGTATACGATGAGCAGTTCTTC
CASSETGVYDEQFF
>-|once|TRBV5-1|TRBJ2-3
TGCGCCAGCAGCTTGGGGAACAGGGTCCCCACAGATACGCAGTATTTT
CASSLGNRVPTDTQYF
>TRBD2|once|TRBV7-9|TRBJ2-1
TGTGCCAGCAGCCGACGGGGGGGCTCCTACAATGAGCAGTTCTTC
CASSRRGGSYNEQFF
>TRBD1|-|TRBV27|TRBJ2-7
TGTGCCAGCAGTTCCCGACAGGGGAGGTACGAGCAGTACTTC
CASSSRQGRYEQYF
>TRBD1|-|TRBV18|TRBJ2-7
TGTGCCAGCTCACCACCTGCAGTGACAGGGAATTCCTACGAGCAGTACTTC
CASSPPAVTGNSYEQYF
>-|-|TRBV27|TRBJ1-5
TGTGCCAGCAGTTTAGGGAGGAGTCAGCCCCAGCATTTT
CASSLGRSQPQHF
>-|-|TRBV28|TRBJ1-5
TGTGCCAGCAGTCCCCCACCTAGCAATCAGCCCCAGCATTTT
CASSPPPSNQPQHF
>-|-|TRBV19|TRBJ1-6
TGTGCCAGTAGTAATGTCGCAGGGCATGGGACACCCCTCCACTTT
CASSNVAGHGTPLHF
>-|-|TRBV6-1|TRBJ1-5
TGTGCCAGCAGTGTAGAAGGGGGGTCGGGTCAGCCCCAGCATTTT
CASSVEGGSGQPQHF
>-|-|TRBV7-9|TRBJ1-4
TGTGCCAGCAGCTCGGACTGGGGGGAGCTTAATGAAAAACTGTTTTTT
CASSSDWGELNEKLFF
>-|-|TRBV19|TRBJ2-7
TGTGCCAGTAGTTTTTCGGGGACTGGTCGGGAGCAGTACTTC
CASSFSGTGREQYF
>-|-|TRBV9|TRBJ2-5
TGTGCCAGCAGCGTAGGGGTCGGGAGGGGGCCTCAAGAGACCCAGTACTTC
CASSVGVGRGPQETQYF
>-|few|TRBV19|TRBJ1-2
TGTGCCAGTAGTCCGGAGGCCTCCCCAGGATATGGCTACACCTTC
CASSPEASPGYGYTF
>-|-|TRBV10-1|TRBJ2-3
TGCGCCAGCAGTGATGTCAGGGATACGCAGTATTTT
CASSDVRDTQYF
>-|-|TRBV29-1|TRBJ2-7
TGCAGCGTTGAGGCCTCTAGCTTCCCCTACGAGCAGTACTTC
CSVEASSFPYEQYF